The 17 T cell receptor beta chains given below trace back to one sample, sequenced in a study of blood T cell repertoires in COVID-19. Libraries were prepared by immunoSEQ multiplex PCR; TCRdb keeps only in-frame clonotypes and omits some of them. The sample records some 300,000 clones, approximately 90% being singletons. The sample consisted of peripheral blood. The receptor set was obtained from a woman in her 50s with COVID-19, enrolled during active disease.

This rearrangement joins TRBV18 to TRBJ1-3; D gene ambiguous. Germline V gene sequence: CDR1 KGHSH, CDR2 LQKENI. This CDR3 spans 13 amino acids. V lost 3 bases, J lost 5 bases, and 8 bases lay in between. Here the CDR3 reads CASSPSERNTIYF. The CDR3 region has the DNA TGTGCCAGCTCACCGAGCGAAAGAAACACCATATATTTT.

This rearrangement joins TRBV6-4 to TRBJ1-1; 8 bases agree with TRBD1. Germline-derived CDR1 and CDR2 are MRHNA and SNTAGT. V lost 3 bases and J lost 2; bases outside the gene matches: 2. The CDR3 runs 14 residues. CDR3 residues: CASSEGQGNTEAFF. The CDR3, as DNA: TGTGCCAGCAGTGAAGGACAGGGCAACACTGAAGCTTTCTTT.

The rearrangement joins TRBV11-3 to TRBJ2-1; 12 bases agree with TRBD2. The CDR3 loop spans 17 amino acids. The germline V gene encodes CDR1 SGHNT and CDR2 YENEEA. Germline trimming cut 1 base from V and 7 bases from J; bases unmatched to any gene: 8. CDR3 region: CASSLAILAGGQNEQFF. The CDR3, as DNA: TGTGCCAGCAGCTTAGCAATACTAGCGGGAGGCCAGAATGAGCAGTTCTTC.

The genes are TRBV10-1 and TRBJ1-1, with D unclear. V lost 8 bases to trimming and J lost 1 base, with 11 bases between them. Germline-derived CDR1 and CDR2 are WNHNN and SYGVQD (reference sequence). The CDR3 sequence is 13 residues long. The chain's CDR3 is CASGSHRNTEAFF. DNA for the CDR3: TGCGCCAGCGGTTCCCACAGGAACACTGAAGCTTTCTTT.

Written as DNA, the CDR3 is TGTGCCAGCAACAGGGAAACAGGGGGCTACGAGCAGTACTTC. This codes for CASNRETGGYEQYF. This sequence joins TRBV2 and TRBJ2-7, with 8 nucleotides matching TRBD1. Germline V gene sequence: CDR1 SNHLY, CDR2 FYNNEI. The CDR3 is 14 amino acids. The J segment lost 3 bases and the V segment lost 7 bases, leaving 8 bases of the junction unmatched.

The J gene is TRBJ1-5, the V gene TRBV21-1. TRBV21-1 is termed a pseudogene. The CDR3 length is 13 residues. CDR3 bases: TGTGCCAGCAGCACGGGAGGCAATCAGCCCCAGCATTTT. This sequence encodes CASSTGGNQPQHF.

The chain carries TRBV30 and TRBJ1-2; weak D call: TRBD1 (6 bases). The CDR3 consists of 13 residues. V dropped 2 bases and J dropped 8 bases, with 15 bases sitting between them. Germline values: CDR1 GTSNPN, CDR2 SVGIG (reference sequence). CDR3 nucleotide sequence: TGTGCCTGGAGTCAGGGGCCTAAGGAAGGCTACACCTTC. It yields the protein CAWSQGPKEGYTF.

The chain has TRBV7-9 and TRBJ2-5, with a tentative D call TRBD1 (5 bases). The V and J ends lost 1 base and 2 bases respectively, with 11 bases between them. Germline V gene data show CDR1 as SEHNR and CDR2 as FQNEAQ (reference sequence). The CDR3 runs to 15 residues. CDR3 nucleotide sequence: TGTGCCAGCAGCTTAGGGTATGCAGGGCAAGAGACCCAGTACTTC. It encodes CASSLGYAGQETQYF.

Note on this clone: At one end, the junction sequence differs from germline, possibly due to a read error. The chain recombines TRBV5-6 with TRBJ2-1; tentative D call: TRBD2 (5 bases). This CDR3 region has 13 residues. Germline CDR1 reads SGHDT; CDR2 reads YYEEEE. This chain's CDR3 is CASSLAPGNVQFF. The CDR3 DNA is TGTGCCAGCAGCCTGGCGCCGGGGAATGTGCAGTTCTTC.

The chain is built from TRBV4-2 and TRBJ2-7, with 10 bases identical to TRBD2. The trim removed 1 base at V and 5 bases at J, leaving 8 bases unmatched. The germline gives CDR1 LGHNA, CDR2 YNFKEQ. This CDR3 spans 16 amino acids. The chain's CDR3 is CASSQGLLAGDHEQYF. The CDR3 DNA is TGTGCCAGCAGCCAAGGATTGCTAGCGGGAGACCACGAGCAGTACTTC.

The rearrangement uses TRBV29-1 and TRBJ2-1; the D gene is possibly TRBD1 (6 bases). Deletions cut 5 bases from V and 0 bases from J, with 14 bases between. Looked up from germline, CDR1 is SQVTM and CDR2 is ANQGSEA. The CDR3 loop spans 15 amino acids. The CDR3 DNA follows: TGCAGCGTTAGGACAGCAACAAGCTCCTACAATGAGCAGTTCTTC. It yields the protein CSVRTATSSYNEQFF.

The J gene is TRBJ2-6, the V gene TRBV19; TRBD1 aligns across 8 bases. V shed 7 bases and J 0 bases; nucleotides not matched to a gene: 11. Germline V gene data show CDR1 as LNHDA and CDR2 as SQIVND (reference sequence). CDR3 length equals 18 residues. The CDR3 here is CASNTPGQAVSGANVLTF. The CDR3 DNA reads TGTGCCAGTAACACCCCGGGACAGGCCGTCTCTGGGGCCAACGTCCTGACTTTC. Full variable domain (missing parts from reference TRBV19 and TRBJ2-6): DGGITQSPKYLFRKEGQNVTLSCEQNLNHDAMYWYRQDPGQGLRLIYYSQIVNDFQKGDIAEGYSVSREKKESFPLTVTSAQKNPTAFYLCASNTPGQAVSGANVLTFGAGSRLTVL.

The rearrangement uses TRBV7-2 and TRBJ2-7; D perhaps matches TRBD2 (7 bases). The CDR3 runs to 14 residues. Germline V gene lookup returns CDR1 SGHTA and CDR2 FQGNSA. The V and J ends lost 5 bases and 4 bases respectively, with 15 bases between them. The CDR3, as DNA: TGTGCCAGCAGCAATCAGGGAGGGGGATACGAGCAGTACTTC. This translates into CASSNQGGGYEQYF. The full variable domain, its missing parts supplied by reference TRBV7-2 and TRBJ2-7, is GAGVSQSPSNKVTEKGKDVELRCDPISGHTALYWYRQSLGQGLEFLIYFQGNSAPDKSGLPSDRFSAERTGGSVSTLTIQRTQQEDSAVYLCASSNQGGGYEQYFGPGTRLTVT.

This clone was seen just once. The chain carries TRBV10-3 and TRBJ1-2; no definite D call. This CDR3 contains 12 residues. Between the trimmed V and J ends, which lost 5 bases and 4 bases, there was a span of 8 bases. Per germline, CDR1 ENHRY and CDR2 SYGVKD. CDR3 sequence reads: CAISQVVYGYTF. CDR3 in DNA: TGTGCCATCAGTCAGGTCGTCTATGGCTACACCTTC.

This chain uses TRBV19 with TRBJ2-7, with 7 bases that match TRBD2. The trim removed 4 bases at V and 1 base at J, leaving 4 bases unmatched. The CDR3 is made up of 14 amino acids. Germline V lookup: CDR1 LNHDA, CDR2 SQIVND (reference sequence). The CDR3 sequence: CASSKAGISYEQYF. The CDR3 nucleotides are TGTGCCAGTAGTAAAGCGGGAATATCCTACGAGCAGTACTTC.

The chain is built from TRBV18 and TRBJ1-4, with unresolved D. Per germline, CDR1 KGHSH and CDR2 LQKENI. The ends were cut back, 3 bases at V and 8 bases at J, with 19 bases in the middle. The CDR3 spans 16 residues. CDR3 sequence: CASSPGTEGFGEKLFF. CDR3 coding DNA: TGTGCCAGCTCACCCGGTACAGAGGGATTTGGCGAAAAACTGTTTTTT.

This sequence joins TRBV5-1 and TRBJ2-3; 14 nucleotides match TRBD2. Germline trimming cut 5 bases from V and 5 bases from J; bases unmatched to any gene: 4. CDR3 length: 15 residues. The germline V gene encodes CDR1 SGHRS and CDR2 YFSETQ. CDR3 coding DNA: TGCGCCAGCAGGGGACTAGCGGGAGCTGAAGATACGCAGTATTTT. It is translated as CASRGLAGAEDTQYF.